These 13 T cell receptor beta chains were all obtained from the same sample, sequenced in a study of Graves' ophthalmopathy and Graves' hyperthyroidism. The sequenced template was RNA, covering the TCR beta CDR3 region. RT-PCR in the first round used HTBI primers; a second-round multiplex PCR followed. From the multiplex PCR reads, TCRdb called clonotypes with MiXCR, one entry per CDR3 protein. This table has under 250,000 distinct CDR3 sequences, 25% to 30% appearing once. Specimen: peripheral blood. These receptors were collected from a man in his fifties with Graves' ophthalmopathy.

This clonotype was seen ten or more times. The chain carries TRBV10-3 and TRBJ2-7; the D is unclear. V lost 2 bases, J lost 0 bases, and 11 bases lay in between. CDR1 is ENHRY and CDR2 is SYGVKD in the germline V gene. The CDR3 is made up of 15 amino acids. CDR3 nucleotide sequence: TGTGCCATCAGTGAGGGGCCCCCAAGCTCCTACGAGCAGTACTTC. It encodes CAISEGPPSSYEQYF.

This clonotype came up many times. The chain carries TRBV6-2 or TRBV6-3 and TRBJ2-2; the D is unclear. V dropped 0 bases and J dropped 0 bases, with 5 bases sitting between them. The CDR3 sequence is 15 residues long. CDR1 and CDR2 (germline): MNHEY, SVGEGT. CDR3 sequence: CASSYSAANTGELFF. CDR3 bases: TGTGCCAGCAGTTACTCGGCAGCGAACACCGGGGAGCTGTTTTTT.

The chain is built from TRBV7-2 and TRBJ1-2; D unclear. This CDR3 contains 14 residues. Germline values: CDR1 SGHTA, CDR2 FQGNSA. Between the trimmed V and J ends, which lost 5 bases and 0 bases, there was a span of 10 bases. The CDR3 sequence is CASSPLSTNYGYTF. CDR3 nucleotide sequence: TGTGCCAGCAGCCCACTCTCCACTAACTATGGCTACACCTTC.

This rearrangement joins TRBV28 to TRBJ2-7; maybe TRBD1 (6 bases). V lost 5 bases and J 6 bases, leaving 14 bases between the germline ends. Germline CDR1 MDHEN, CDR2 SYDVKM. This CDR3 comprises 13 residues. The CDR3 protein is CASSGPDRGEQYF. The CDR3 DNA is TGTGCCAGCAGTGGGCCGGACAGAGGCGAGCAGTACTTC.

This clonotype was observed many times. The rearrangement joins TRBV20-1 to TRBJ1-2, with 8 bases lining up with TRBD1. Germline trimming cut 6 bases from V and 4 bases from J; bases unmatched to any gene: 10. This CDR3 is built from 14 residues. CDR1 is DFQATT and CDR2 is SNEGSKA in the germline V gene (reference sequence). CDR3 nucleotides: TGCAGTGCCCCTAGTCAGGGGGCGGGCTATGGCTACACCTTC. This sequence encodes CSAPSQGAGYGYTF.

In its sample, this clonotype was seen once. The rearrangement links TRBV6-5 to TRBJ2-4; a possible D gene is TRBD2 (5 bases). The length of the CDR3 is 17 residues. Trimming removed 0 bases from V and 0 bases from J, with 12 bases in between. Germline loops: CDR1 MNHEY, CDR2 SVGAGI. In DNA, the CDR3 is TGTGCCAGCAGTTACTCGATTTATGGACTAGCCAAAAACATTCAGTACTTC. This codes for CASSYSIYGLAKNIQYF.

The sample holds many counts of this clonotype. The chain employs TRBV6-2 or TRBV6-3 and TRBJ1-2; 7 positions match TRBD1. Trimming cost V 2 bases and J 7 bases; bases outside gene matches: 4. The CDR3 runs to 13 residues. Germline CDR1 and CDR2: MNHEY and SVGEGT. The CDR3 DNA sequence: TGTGCCAGCAGTTACCTTCGACAGGGTGGCTACACCTTC. Its translation: CASSYLRQGGYTF.

This clonotype was recorded at least ten times. The chain combines TRBV20-1 with TRBJ2-4; 7 bases align to TRBD2. The CDR3 runs 17 residues. The junction had 8 bases not matched to a gene; V was cut back by 0 bases and J by 0 bases. Germline CDR1 and CDR2: DFQATT and SNEGSKA (reference sequence). The CDR3 is CSARDPPREGAKNIQYF. In nucleotides, the CDR3 is TGCAGTGCTAGAGATCCCCCTAGGGAGGGAGCCAAAAACATTCAGTACTTC.

This clonotype was seen at least ten times. V is TRBV29-1 and J is TRBJ2-7, with 7 nucleotides matching TRBD1. Germline values: CDR1 SQVTM, CDR2 ANQGSEA. The CDR3 loop spans 12 amino acids. Unmatched junction bases numbered 7, after V lost 6 bases and J lost 5 bases. Here the CDR3 reads CSVGQQVHEQYF. The DNA of the CDR3 is TGCAGCGTGGGACAGCAGGTCCACGAGCAGTACTTC.

This clonotype was observed at least ten times. The chain links TRBV2 to TRBJ1-1, with D unclear. Germline V gene data show CDR1 as SNHLY and CDR2 as FYNNEI. Trimming shortened V by 6 bases and J by 1 base, and 9 bases separated the two germline ends. The CDR3 contains 13 residues. Here the CDR3 DNA reads TGTGCCAGCAGGGAGAGGACGAACACTGAAGCTTTCTTT. Translated, it gives CASRERTNTEAFF.

This clonotype was seen repeatedly, ten times or more. The rearrangement joins TRBV11-2 to TRBJ2-7, with 7 bases matching TRBD2. Germline loops: CDR1 SGHAT, CDR2 FQNNGV. This CDR3 region has 14 residues. Unmatched junction bases numbered 6, after V lost 5 bases and J lost 2 bases. The CDR3 DNA is TGTGCCAGCAGCGCCTATGGGGGGGCCTACGAGCAGTACTTC. Amino acids: CASSAYGGAYEQYF. Based on the CDR3 plus reference TRBV11-2 and TRBJ2-7, the full variable domain is EAGVAQSPRYKIIEKRQSVAFWCNPISGHATLYWYQQILGQGPKLLIQFQNNGVVDDSQLPKDRFSAERLKGVDSTLKIQPAKLEDSAVYLCASSAYGGAYEQYFGPGTRLTVT.

The V call is TRBV6-2 or TRBV6-3, the J call TRBJ1-1; possible D gene TRBD1, 5 bases. V was shortened by 7 bases and J by 1 base, with 10 bases between the two germline ends. Germline loops: CDR1 MNHEY, CDR2 SVGEGT. The CDR3 is made up of 13 amino acids. CDR3: CASKGLTNTEAFF. Here the CDR3 DNA reads TGTGCCAGCAAGGGACTCACGAACACTGAAGCTTTCTTT.

This clonotype has at least ten counts. The chain employs TRBV15 and TRBJ2-7, with a weak D call TRBD2 (5 bases). With 0 bases removed from V and 9 bases from J, the gap between germline ends came to 12 bases. In germline, CDR1 is LNHNV, CDR2 YYDKDF (reference sequence). The CDR3 is 13 amino acids. The CDR3 nucleotides are TGTGCCACCAGCAGAGACCGGGAACCGGGGCAGTACTTC. This codes for CATSRDREPGQYF.